Listed here is a single TCR beta chain. The ends lost 11 bases at V and 4 bases at J; junction bases unmatched: 11. Germline CDR1 and CDR2: LNHDA and SQIVND (reference sequence). CDR3 length equals 14 residues. TCRdb reanalysed the RT-PCR reads using MiXCR and keeps one entry per CDR3 protein. The repertoire holds hundreds of thousands of distinct CDR3 sequences, with 13% to 15% as singletons. This sequence originates from a female donor in good health, serving as a healthy control. The sequenced sample was memory CD4+ T cells from blood. The V and J genes are TRBV19 and TRBJ1-5; 7 bases fit TRBD1. The CDR3 region has the DNA TGTGCCGCGGACCGGGACAGCATAAATCAGCCCCAGCATTTT. It translates to CAADRDSINQPQHF. The entire variable domain, with the rest obtained from reference TRBV19 and TRBJ1-5, is as follows: DGGITQSPKYLFRKEGQNVTLSCEQNLNHDAMYWYRQDPGQGLRLIYYSQIVNDFQKGDIAEGYSVSREKKESFPLTVTSAQKNPTAFYLCAADRDSINQPQHFGDGTRLSIL.